This TCR beta chain is drawn from a study of regulatory T cells in long-lasting Graves disease. In this sample, this clonotype turned up many times. J gave up 3 bases and V 5 bases, and 4 bases lay outside the gene matches. The CDR3 is 14 amino acids. Germline CDR1 is SEHNR and CDR2 is FQNEAQ (reference sequence). Regarding time point: persistent/refractory GD, antithyroid drugs over 5 years with positive TRAb. The TCR library was made from RNA that had been extracted from PBMCs in TRIzol. Construction of TCR beta libraries relied on iRepertoire HTBI primers and on Arm-PCR targeting CDR3 regions. TCRdb passed the multiplex PCR reads through MiXCR, listing each CDR3 protein once. The table records hundreds of thousands of distinct CDR3 sequences, more than 20% of them present only once.

Sequenced material: peripheral blood mononuclear cells (PBMCs), taken when the disease was refractory, from a patient treated with antithyroid drugs. The chain has TRBV7-9 and TRBJ2-7, with 10 bases matching TRBD2. This TCR came from a female donor with Graves disease. CDR3 sequence: CASSPGTSVYEQYF. The CDR3 nucleotides are TGTGCCAGCAGCCCAGGGACTAGCGTCTACGAGCAGTACTTC.